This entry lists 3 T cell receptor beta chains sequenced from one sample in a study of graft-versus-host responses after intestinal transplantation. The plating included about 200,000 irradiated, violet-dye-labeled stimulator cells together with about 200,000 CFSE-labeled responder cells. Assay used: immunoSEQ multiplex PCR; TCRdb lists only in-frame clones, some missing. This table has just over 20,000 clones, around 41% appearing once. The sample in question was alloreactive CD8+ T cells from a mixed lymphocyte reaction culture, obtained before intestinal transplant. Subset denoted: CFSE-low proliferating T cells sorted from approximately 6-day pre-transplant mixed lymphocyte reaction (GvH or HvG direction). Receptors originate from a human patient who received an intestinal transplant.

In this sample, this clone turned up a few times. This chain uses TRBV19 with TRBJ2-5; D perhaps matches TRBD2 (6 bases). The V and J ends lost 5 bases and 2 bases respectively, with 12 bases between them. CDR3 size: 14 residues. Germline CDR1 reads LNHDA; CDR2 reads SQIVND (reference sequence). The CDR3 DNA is TGTGCCAGTAGTGGCTTCGGGGGACAAGAGACCCAGTACTTC. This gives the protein CASSGFGGQETQYF.

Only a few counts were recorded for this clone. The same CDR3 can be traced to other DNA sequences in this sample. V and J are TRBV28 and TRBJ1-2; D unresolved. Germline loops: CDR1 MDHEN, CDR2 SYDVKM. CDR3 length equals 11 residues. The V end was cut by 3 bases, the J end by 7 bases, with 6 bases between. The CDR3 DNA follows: TGTGCCAGCAGTTTGGGGTTTGGCTACACCTTC. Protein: CASSLGFGYTF.

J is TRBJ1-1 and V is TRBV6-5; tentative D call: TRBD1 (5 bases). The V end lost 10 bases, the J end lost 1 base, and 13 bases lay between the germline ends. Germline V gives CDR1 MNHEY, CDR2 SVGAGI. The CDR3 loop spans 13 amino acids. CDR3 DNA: TGTGCCACCCCTTTGACAGAGAACACTGAAGCTTTCTTT. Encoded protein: CATPLTENTEAFF.